Listed here are 28 T cell receptor beta chains from one sample, sequenced in a study of T cell clonality in common variable immunodeficiency. Measured with immunoSEQ multiplex PCR; TCRdb has only the in-frame clones, and not every one. The repertoire shows approximately 81,000 clones, none seen only once; the top ten take 0.8%. Material for sequencing was peripheral blood mononuclear cells. Source of these receptors: a person aged 18-69 years in good health.

This clone was detected ten times or more. The observed sequence ends 3 residues before the CDR3 terminus, with the missing tail filled in from the germline J gene. The gene calls are TRBV5-4 and TRBJ2-1; 7 nucleotides line up with TRBD2. The V gene end was trimmed by 1 base and the J gene end by 0 bases; junction bases not matched to a gene: 4. Germline CDR1 and CDR2: SGHNT and YYREEE (reference sequence). This CDR3 is 16 amino acids long. CDR3 DNA (partial): TGTGCCAGCAGCTTGAGCGGGATTAGCTCCTACAATGAG. Protein product: CASSLSGISSYNE. The whole CDR3 reads CASSLSGISSYNEQFF.

In this sample, this clone turned up many times. The sequenced fragment ends 3 residues before the CDR3 boundary, so the rest is inferred from the germline J gene. The chain links TRBV5-4 to TRBJ2-1, with D possibly being TRBD1 (6 bases). Germline CDR1 is SGHNT and CDR2 is YYREEE (reference sequence). Between the trimmed V and J ends, which lost 1 base and 6 bases, there was a span of 8 bases. The CDR3 runs to 13 residues. The sequenced part of the CDR3 DNA is TGTGCCAGCAGCTTGATGGGGGCCAATGAG. It is translated as CASSLMGANE. The whole CDR3 sequence reads CASSLMGANEQFF.

The table lists this clone with many counts. The sequenced fragment ends 3 residues before the CDR3 boundary, so the rest is inferred from the germline J gene. The chain is built from TRBV2 and TRBJ2-3, with D possibly being TRBD1 or TRBD2 (5 bases each). Trimming shortened V by 3 bases and J by 2 bases, and 21 bases separated the two germline ends. CDR1 is SNHLY, CDR2 FYNNEI, per germline. CDR3 length: 18 residues. The DNA read from the CDR3 is TGTGCCAGCAGTGAGGATAGGGGAGAAATACCCACCACAGATACG. Translation: CASSEDRGEIPTTDT. From start to end, the CDR3 is CASSEDRGEIPTTDTQYF.

This clone was counted a few times. The read halts 3 residues ahead of the CDR3 end, with the missing end drawn from the germline J gene. The chain has TRBV10-2 and TRBJ2-7; D remains ambiguous. This CDR3 comprises 14 residues. Germline loops: CDR1 WSHSY, CDR2 SAAADI. The V gene lost 4 bases and the J gene lost 5 bases, with 15 bases spanning the gap. This CDR3 is CASSGRRRTDEQYF. The CDR3 bases that were read are TGCGCCAGCAGTGGAAGGCGGAGAACGGACGAG.

The sample holds many counts of this clone. The read falls 3 residues short of the CDR3 end, and the missing part is taken from the germline J gene. This chain joins TRBV12-3 or TRBV12-4 and TRBJ2-7; TRBD2 agrees at 10 bases. V was clipped by 3 bases and J by 5 bases; unmatched bases: 7. This CDR3 region has 15 residues. CDR3 protein: CASSFRAGGPHEQYF. The CDR3 DNA, read in part, is TGTGCCAGCAGTTTTCGAGCGGGAGGGCCACACGAG.

This clone was observed at least ten times. With the read ending 3 residues before the CDR3 end, the germline J gene is used to fill in that end. The chain employs TRBV6-1 and TRBJ1-5; D gene ambiguous. Germline V CDR1 and CDR2: MNHNS, SASEGT. V lost 1 base and J 3 bases, leaving 10 bases between the germline ends. The CDR3 loop spans 15 amino acids. The sequenced CDR3 bases are TGTGCCAGCAGTGAAGGTGTCATCCACAATCAGCCC. Its translation: CASSEGVIHNQP. The whole CDR3 sequence is CASSEGVIHNQPQHF.

This clone was picked up many times. The read gets to within 3 residues of the CDR3 end, and the germline J gene fills in the rest. This chain connects TRBV20-1 to TRBJ1-5, with D perhaps TRBD1 (6 bases). V dropped 0 bases and J dropped 3 bases, with 12 bases sitting between them. The CDR3 has 15 amino acids. Germline-derived CDR1 and CDR2 are DFQATT and SNEGSKA (reference sequence). The part of the CDR3 DNA that was read is TGCAGTGCTAGAGATGGAGGACAGCTCAATCAGCCC. Its translation is CSARDGGQLNQP. The CDR3, in full, reads CSARDGGQLNQPQHF.

The table lists this clone with many counts. The CDR3 end lies 3 residues beyond the end of the read and is filled in from the germline J gene. The chain links TRBV20-1 to TRBJ2-7, with 10 bases matching TRBD1. The germline gives CDR1 DFQATT, CDR2 SNEGSKA (reference sequence). CDR3 length: 13 residues. Unmatched junction bases numbered 4, after V lost 6 bases and J lost 2 bases. The sequenced part of the CDR3 DNA is TGCAGTGCCGTCGGACAGGGGGCCTACGAG. As protein: CSAVGQGAYE. In full, the CDR3 reads CSAVGQGAYEQYF.

This clone was seen a handful of times. The CDR3 extends 3 residues past the end of the read, so its final part is completed from the germline J gene. The chain carries TRBV2 and TRBJ2-6; 9 positions match TRBD2. The CDR3 sequence is 19 residues long. Germline lookup yields CDR1 SNHLY and CDR2 FYNNEI. The junction had 12 bases not matched to a gene; V was cut back by 6 bases and J by 0 bases. CDR3 DNA (partial): TGTGCCAGCAGGCCTGACCGGACTAGCGTAAACTCTGGGGCCAACGTC. Protein sequence: CASRPDRTSVNSGANV. The full CDR3 sequence reads CASRPDRTSVNSGANVLTF.

This clone was recorded at least ten times. Read data end 3 residues before the CDR3 end; the end is taken from the germline J gene. This chain joins TRBV19 and TRBJ1-6, with 9 bases fitting TRBD1. Germline-derived CDR1 and CDR2 are LNHDA and SQIVND (reference sequence). V shed 3 bases, J shed 7 bases, and the junction held 4 bases outside the gene matches. This CDR3 spans 15 amino acids. CDR3: CASSMEDRGNSPLHF. Partial CDR3 DNA: TGTGCCAGTAGTATGGAGGACAGGGGAAATTCACCC.

The sample holds many counts of this clone. The read terminates 3 residues before the CDR3 end, so the remaining end is supplied by the germline J gene. The chain is built from TRBV20-1 and TRBJ2-1, with TRBD2 matching over 11 bases. Germline V gives CDR1 DFQATT, CDR2 SNEGSKA (reference sequence). This CDR3 has 18 amino acids. V shed 4 bases and J 0 bases; nucleotides not matched to a gene: 11. CDR3 residues: CSATQLAGAVSSYNEQFF. The sequenced part of the CDR3 DNA is TGCAGTGCTACCCAACTAGCGGGAGCCGTAAGCTCCTACAATGAG.

CDR3 residues: CAGGTGPYTDTQYF. The CDR3 DNA, read in part, is TGTGCCGGGGGGACAGGGCCTTACACAGATACG. V is TRBV7-9 and J is TRBJ2-3; 9 positions match TRBD1. Sequencing ends 3 residues short of the CDR3 end; the germline J gene provides the rest. Germline loops: CDR1 SEHNR, CDR2 FQNEAQ (reference sequence). CDR3 size: 14 residues. Germline trimming cut 11 bases from V and 2 bases from J; bases unmatched to any gene: 8. Full variable domain (missing parts from reference TRBV7-9 and TRBJ2-3): DTGVSQNPRHKITKRGQNVTFRCDPISEHNRLYWYRQTLGQGPEFLTYFQNEAQLEKSRLLSDRFSAERPKGSFSTLEIQRTEQGDSAMYLCAGGTGPYTDTQYFGPGTRLTVL.

This clone has only a few counts. Sequencing ends 3 residues short of the CDR3 end; the germline J gene provides the rest. V and J are TRBV7-9 and TRBJ2-5, with 8 bases identical to TRBD1. Germline lookup yields CDR1 SEHNR and CDR2 FQNEAQ (reference sequence). The CDR3 extends over 14 amino acids. Trimming removed 3 bases from V and 1 base from J; junction bases left unmatched: 1. CDR3 amino acids: CASSFTGGQETQYF. The covered CDR3 bases are TGTGCCAGCAGCTTTACAGGGGGCCAAGAGACC.

This clone was counted ten times or more. The sequenced fragment ends 3 residues before the CDR3 boundary, so the rest is inferred from the germline J gene. This sequence joins TRBV20-1 and TRBJ2-1, with TRBD2 matching over 11 bases. Losses at the gene ends were 4 bases for V and 0 bases for J; bases not matched to a gene: 11. The CDR3 extends over 18 amino acids. Germline loops: CDR1 DFQATT, CDR2 SNEGSKA (reference sequence). The CDR3 bases that were read are TGCAGTGCTACCCCGGGACTAGCGGAGTGGAGCTCCTACAATGAG. Protein product: CSATPGLAEWSSYNE. The CDR3 reads in full as CSATPGLAEWSSYNEQFF.

This clone was recorded at least ten times. The CDR3 loop reads CASSTGTSGRSDTQYF. CDR3 DNA (partial): TGTGCCAGTAGTACCGGGACTAGCGGGAGATCAGATACG. The chain has TRBV19 and TRBJ2-3, with 14 bases lining up with TRBD2. From the germline J gene comes the end of the CDR3, since the read stops 3 residues before it. Per the germline V gene, CDR1 is LNHDA and CDR2 is SQIVND (reference sequence). J gave up 4 bases and V 4 bases, and 4 bases lay outside the gene matches. The CDR3 length is 16 residues.

The table lists this clone with many counts. Mismatch with germline at one junction end may stem from a read error. The CDR3 extends 3 residues past the end of the read, so its final part is completed from the germline J gene. V usage is TRBV4-2 and J usage is TRBJ2-2; 16 bases map to TRBD2. The CDR3 extends over 18 amino acids. Per the germline V gene, CDR1 is LGHNA and CDR2 is YNFKEQ. This CDR3 is CASSQAGTSGRASGELFF. CDR3 DNA, as far as it was read: TGCGCCAGCAGCCAAGCCGGGACTAGCGGGAGGGCCTCCGGGGAG.

This clone appeared many times. The CDR3 is cut off 3 residues early in the read; its end comes from the germline J gene. The rearrangement uses TRBV7-2 and TRBJ2-1, with TRBD2 matching 8 bases. The CDR3 is made up of 15 amino acids. Germline-derived CDR1 and CDR2 are SGHTA and FQGNSA. Losses at the gene ends were 5 bases for V and 6 bases for J; bases not matched to a gene: 9. This CDR3 reads CASSLSGSLRNEQFF. The CDR3 bases that were read are TGTGCCAGCAGCCTGAGCGGGAGTCTCCGCAATGAG.

At least ten counts were recorded for this clone. Read sequence stops 3 residues before the CDR3 end, and the germline J gene provides the missing end. The J gene is TRBJ1-4, the V gene TRBV7-9; D is perhaps TRBD1 (6 bases). This CDR3 has 15 residues. The germline V and J ends were trimmed by 1 base and 8 bases, with 14 bases remaining between them. The germline gives CDR1 SEHNR, CDR2 FQNEAQ (reference sequence). The DNA read from the CDR3 is TGTGCCAGCAGCTTAGGGGAGACAGGTAGCGAAAAA. Amino acids: CASSLGETGSEK. The whole CDR3 sequence is CASSLGETGSEKLFF.

This clone was counted many times. The CDR3 extends 3 residues past the end of the read, so its final part is completed from the germline J gene. The chain couples TRBV11-2 to TRBJ2-1; TRBD2 aligns across 11 bases. Germline V gene sequence: CDR1 SGHAT, CDR2 FQNNGV. CDR3 length: 15 residues. The trim removed 5 bases at V and 4 bases at J, leaving 4 bases unmatched. The CDR3 DNA, read in part, is TGTGCCAGCAGCCTGACTAGCGGGAAGTACAATGAG. This codes for CASSLTSGKYNE. The CDR3 in full is CASSLTSGKYNEQFF.

This clone was detected ten times or more. The read stops 3 residues short of the end of the CDR3; the missing end is completed from the germline J gene. This sequence joins TRBV19 and TRBJ1-6, with 7 bases identical to TRBD1. This CDR3 has 14 amino acids. V lost 3 bases to trimming and J lost 6 bases; unmatched junction nucleotides: 2. The germline gives CDR1 LNHDA, CDR2 SQIVND (reference sequence). CDR3 DNA, as far as it was read: TGTGCCAGTAGTATGGGACAGCCTAATTCACCC. This translates into CASSMGQPNSP. The whole CDR3 region reads CASSMGQPNSPLHF.

This clone was seen ten or more times. The read ends 3 residues shy of where the CDR3 ends; the end is completed using the germline J gene. The J gene is TRBJ2-3, the V gene TRBV20-1; a possible D gene is TRBD2 (6 bases). Germline V gene data show CDR1 as DFQATT and CDR2 as SNEGSKA (reference sequence). The CDR3 has 14 amino acids. Trimming cost V 3 bases and J 0 bases, with 10 bases left between them. CDR3 sequence: CSARRLASTDTQYF. Incomplete CDR3 DNA: TGCAGTGCTAGGCGTCTAGCGAGCACAGATACG.

This clone was counted at least ten times. The DNA read from the CDR3 is TGTGCCAGCAGCTTGGTGTCCAGCTCCTACGAG. Residues: CASSLVSSSYE. The CDR3 reads in full as CASSLVSSSYEQYF. The chain links TRBV5-5 to TRBJ2-7; no reliable D call. The read ends 3 residues shy of where the CDR3 ends; the end is completed using the germline J gene. This CDR3 has 14 residues. Looked up from germline, CDR1 is SGHKS and CDR2 is YYEKEE (reference sequence). Trimming shortened V by 0 bases and J by 0 bases, and 7 bases separated the two germline ends.

This clone occurred a few times. The sequenced part of the CDR3 DNA is TGCAGTGCTAGAGGGACGGGACTAGTCCCTTACGAG. Translating it yields CSARGTGLVPYE. The CDR3, in full, reads CSARGTGLVPYEQYF. The chain links TRBV20-1 to TRBJ2-7; TRBD2 aligns across 8 bases. The sequence runs out 3 residues before the end of the CDR3; the remainder is reconstructed from the germline J gene. The V segment lost 1 base and the J segment 4 bases; nucleotides outside the gene matches: 9. The CDR3 length is 15 residues. CDR1 and CDR2 from the germline V gene are DFQATT and SNEGSKA (reference sequence).

This clone appeared many times. The DNA ends 3 residues before the CDR3 does, and the rest of the CDR3 is filled in from the germline J gene. The chain couples TRBV14 to TRBJ2-7; D unresolved. Per germline, CDR1 SGHDN and CDR2 FVKESK. Trimming cost V 0 bases and J 3 bases, with 6 bases left between them. CDR3 length equals 13 residues. The part of the CDR3 DNA that was read is TGTGCCAGCAGCCAAGAGGCTCTCTACGAG. Encoded protein: CASSQEALYE. The entire CDR3 protein is CASSQEALYEQYF.

This clone was seen ten or more times. From the germline J gene comes the end of the CDR3, since the read stops 3 residues before it. The chain employs TRBV6-1 and TRBJ2-5, with 10 positions matching TRBD2. CDR3 length: 15 amino acids. Germline CDR1 is MNHNS and CDR2 is SASEGT. With 4 bases clipped from V and 3 bases from J, the junction kept 5 bases outside the gene matches. The CDR3 is CASSGSGRVEETQYF. CDR3 DNA, as far as it was read: TGTGCCAGCAGTGGGAGCGGGAGGGTAGAAGAGACC.

This clone showed up many times. The sequence runs out 3 residues before the end of the CDR3; the remainder is reconstructed from the germline J gene. The genes are TRBV5-1 and TRBJ2-5; 10 nucleotides agree with TRBD2. CDR1 is SGHRS and CDR2 is YFSETQ in the germline V gene. J was trimmed by 3 bases and V by 0 bases; bases with no gene match: 8. The CDR3 extends over 17 amino acids. The CDR3 here is CASSLGAASGGKETQYF. Incomplete CDR3 DNA: TGCGCCAGCAGCTTGGGCGCGGCTAGCGGGGGTAAAGAGACC.

This clone appeared many times. Coverage ceases 3 residues before the CDR3 finishes, and the germline J gene fills in the end. The chain has TRBV20-1 and TRBJ2-5; D might be TRBD2 (6 bases). This CDR3 has 14 residues. V was shortened by 3 bases and J by 4 bases, with 15 bases between the two germline ends. The V gene's germline CDR1 is DFQATT and CDR2 SNEGSKA (reference sequence). CDR3 sequence reads: CSARGGEGGETQYF. CDR3 DNA, as far as it was read: TGCAGTGCTAGGGGGGGTGAGGGAGGAGAGACC.

This clone was picked up many times. Coverage ceases 3 residues before the CDR3 finishes, and the germline J gene fills in the end. J is TRBJ1-1 and V is TRBV19, with 9 bases that match TRBD1. CDR1 is LNHDA and CDR2 is SQIVND in the germline V gene (reference sequence). There are 18 residues in the CDR3. The V gene end was trimmed by 5 bases and the J gene end by 3 bases; junction bases not matched to a gene: 16. The part of the CDR3 DNA that was read is TGTGCCAGTAGTGGTTTCCGGGACAGGGACCCGGTGGACACTGAA. This gives the protein CASSGFRDRDPVDTE. The full CDR3 is CASSGFRDRDPVDTEAFF.